This T cell receptor (beta chain) was captured by sequencing in a study of vaccination effects on CD4 cells after COVID-19. Measured with immunoSEQ multiplex PCR; TCRdb has only the in-frame clones, and not every one. The sample contains about 70,000 clones, 60% to 75% of which appear only once. Before any sequencing was done, the ViraFEST assay used viral peptide pools to expand antigen-specific CD4+ T cells. An approximately ten-day culture period preceded the isolation of CD4+ T cells. The person had PCR-confirmed SARS-CoV-2 infection between March and December 2020. The length of the CDR3 is 15 residues. The ends were cut back, 3 bases at V and 0 bases at J, with 10 bases in the middle. Germline V gene lookup returns CDR1 SGHVS and CDR2 FNYEAQ. As regards this clone: Its target is unknown.

The rearrangement joins TRBV7-6 to TRBJ2-3, with a tentative D call TRBD2 (5 bases). This clonotype originated in a human donor who had a prior SARS-CoV-2 infection. Here the sequenced sample was CD4+ T cells from PBMCs cultured with HIV peptides, taken before COVID-19 vaccination. Subset in this sample: HIV-1 Nef peptide pool negative control/reference culture. Written as DNA, the CDR3 is TGTGCCAGCAGCTTTCAAGCGGTTAGCACAGATACGCAGTATTTT. It is translated as CASSFQAVSTDTQYF. Based on the CDR3 plus reference TRBV7-6 and TRBJ2-3, the full variable domain is GAGVSQSPRYKVTKRGQDVALRCDPISGHVSLYWYRQALGQGPEFLTYFNYEAQQDKSGLPNDRFSAERPEGSISTLTIQRTEQRDSAMYRCASSFQAVSTDTQYFGPGTRLTVL.